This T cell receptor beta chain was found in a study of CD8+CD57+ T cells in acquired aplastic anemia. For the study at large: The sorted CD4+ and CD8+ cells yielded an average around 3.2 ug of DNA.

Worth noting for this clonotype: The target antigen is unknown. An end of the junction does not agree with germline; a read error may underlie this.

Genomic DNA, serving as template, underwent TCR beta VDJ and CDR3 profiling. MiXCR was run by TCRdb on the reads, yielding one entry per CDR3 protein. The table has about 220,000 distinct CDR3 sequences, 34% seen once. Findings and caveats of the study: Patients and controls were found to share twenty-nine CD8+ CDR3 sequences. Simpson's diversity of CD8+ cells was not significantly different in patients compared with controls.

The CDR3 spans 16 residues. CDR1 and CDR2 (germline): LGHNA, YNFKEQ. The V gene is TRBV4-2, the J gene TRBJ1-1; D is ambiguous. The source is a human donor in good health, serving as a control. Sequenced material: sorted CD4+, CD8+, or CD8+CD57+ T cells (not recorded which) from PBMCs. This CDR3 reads CASSQFAGSENNEAFF. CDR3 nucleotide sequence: TGTGCCAGCAGCCAATTTGCGGGGTCAGAGAACAATGAAGCTTTCTTT.